A selection of T cell receptor beta chains follows, all from one sample in a study of blood T cell repertoires in COVID-19. Libraries were prepared by immunoSEQ multiplex PCR; TCRdb keeps only in-frame clonotypes and omits some of them. Of 200,000 to 250,000 clones listed, roughly four fifths were seen once; the top ten hold approximately 5.2%. The specimen was peripheral blood. These receptors originate from a woman in her 70s with COVID-19, enrolled during active disease. The CDR3 runs from the conserved cysteine through the conserved F or W. The D gene is left open where the match is weak. The size field is filled for only some rows; it gives once, few, many or a size class.

j_gene	d_gene	v_gene	abundance	CDR3aa	CDR3nt
TRBJ2-1	TRBD2	TRBV7-9	.	CASSLAAGTSGRAEQFF	TGTGCCAGCAGCTTGGCCGCCGGGACTAGCGGGAGGGCCGAACAGTTCTTC
TRBJ2-1	.	TRBV6-2/TRBV6-3	.	CASSLNRDWFF	TGTGCCAGCAGTTTAAACCGGGATTGGTTCTTC
TRBJ2-2	.	TRBV11-2	.	CASSLGTLSTGELFF	TGTGCCAGCAGCTTAGGGACTCTAAGCACCGGGGAGCTGTTTTTT
TRBJ2-7	.	TRBV5-6	.	CASSLRGGSYEQYF	TGTGCCAGCAGCCTAAGAGGGGGATCCTACGAGCAGTACTTC
TRBJ2-5	.	TRBV11-3	.	CASSLDGRKQETQYF	TGTGCCAGCAGCTTAGATGGCAGGAAACAAGAGACCCAGTACTTC
TRBJ1-2	.	TRBV21-1	.	CASRYEGTGIYGYTF	TGTGCCAGCAGATACGAAGGGACAGGGATCTATGGCTACACCTTC
TRBJ1-1	TRBD1	TRBV14	.	CASSQEGQGITEAFF	TGTGCCAGCAGCCAAGAAGGACAGGGGATAACTGAAGCTTTCTTT
TRBJ2-6	.	TRBV30	.	CAWSVLDNSGANVLTF	TGTGCCTGGAGTGTACTCGACAACTCTGGGGCCAACGTCCTGACTTTC
TRBJ2-7	.	TRBV11-2	.	CASSSAPSGAYEQYF	TGTGCCAGCAGCTCCGCGCCCAGCGGAGCCTACGAGCAGTACTTC
TRBJ1-1	.	TRBV30	once	CAWSSKTNTEAFF	TGTGCCTGGAGTAGCAAAACCAACACTGAAGCTTTCTTT
TRBJ2-7	TRBD1	TRBV30	.	CAWSRPRGQGSYEQYF	TGTGCCTGGAGCAGGCCCCGGGGACAGGGGTCCTACGAGCAGTACTTC
TRBJ1-6	.	TRBV2	.	CASSDRQGNNSPLHF	TGTGCCAGCAGTGATCGGCAGGGTAATAATTCACCCCTCCACTTT
TRBJ1-4	TRBD1	TRBV7-2	.	CASSPRGRTNEKLFF	TGTGCCAGCAGCCCTAGGGGGCGGACTAATGAAAAACTGTTTTTT
TRBJ2-7	TRBD1	TRBV27	.	CASSGGTGLKKYF	TGTGCCAGCAGTGGAGGGACAGGCCTAAAGAAGTACTTC
TRBJ2-1	.	TRBV19	.	CASTPTVSYNEQFF	TGTGCCAGTACCCCGACAGTCTCCTACAATGAGCAGTTCTTC
TRBJ1-5	TRBD1	TRBV3-1/TRBV3-2	.	CASSQYGTANQPQHF	TGTGCCAGCAGCCAATACGGGACAGCGAATCAGCCCCAGCATTTT
TRBJ1-6	TRBD1	TRBV5-1	few	CASSRGGDRAVYNSPLHF	TGCGCCAGCAGCCGAGGGGGAGACAGGGCCGTCTATAATTCACCCCTCCACTTT
TRBJ2-5	TRBD2	TRBV4-1	.	CASSQPGVSGGKETQYF	TGCGCCAGCAGCCAACCGGGGGTTAGCGGGGGCAAAGAGACCCAGTACTTC
TRBJ1-4	TRBD1	TRBV15	.	CATSRDRLTNEKLFF	TGTGCCACCAGCAGGGACAGGCTAACTAATGAAAAACTGTTTTTT
TRBJ1-6	.	TRBV5-1	few	CASSLSGFLNSPLHF	TGCGCCAGCAGCTTGTCGGGATTCCTTAATTCACCCCTCCACTTT
TRBJ2-3	.	TRBV9	.	CASSVAAKPDTQYF	TGTGCCAGCAGCGTAGCTGCGAAGCCAGATACGCAGTATTTT
TRBJ1-6	.	TRBV7-2	.	CASSLSFGYTGDSPLHF	TGTGCCAGCAGCTTATCATTTGGTTATACGGGGGACTCACCCCTCCACTTT
TRBJ1-1	.	TRBV7-8	.	CASSLTATIGTEAFF	TGTGCCAGCAGCCTGACGGCCACTATCGGCACTGAAGCTTTCTTT
TRBJ1-5	TRBD1	TRBV27	.	CASSSVDRGNQPQHF	TGTGCCAGCAGTTCCGTGGACAGGGGTAATCAGCCCCAGCATTTT
TRBJ1-2	.	TRBV6-2/TRBV6-3	.	CASSYCWDCGYTF	TGTGCCAGCAGTTACTGCTGGGACTGCGGCTACACCTTC
TRBJ1-2	TRBD1	TRBV30	few	CAWSRELGTGNGYTF	TGTGCCTGGAGTAGGGAACTCGGGACAGGAAATGGCTACACCTTC
TRBJ2-7	TRBD1	TRBV7-8	few	CASSPGQGVYEQYF	TGTGCCAGCAGCCCGGGACAGGGAGTCTACGAGCAGTACTTC
TRBJ1-5	.	TRBV2	.	CASSGTVDSNQPQHF	TGTGCCAGCAGTGGGACAGTAGATAGCAATCAGCCCCAGCATTTT